This passage covers 5 T cell receptor beta chains from one sample sequenced in a study of shared clonotypes between healthy human individuals. The table came from immunoSEQ multiplex PCR; TCRdb's copy has only in-frame clones and leaves some out. There are about 2.4 million clones in the sample; over 85% occur only once, and around 0.4% lies in the top ten. The specimen was naive CD4+ T cells from PBMCs. Subset noted: CD45RA+ positively selected. Receptor source: a man aged 18 to 29 in good health. Some clones in this sample may be carry-over from other donors' samples.

This chain connects TRBV5-1 to TRBJ2-1, with D tentatively TRBD2 (5 bases). The germline V and J ends were trimmed by 3 bases and 9 bases, with 19 bases remaining between them. The germline CDR1 and CDR2 sequences are SGHRS and YFSETQ. This CDR3 spans 15 amino acids. The DNA of the CDR3 is TGCGCCAGCAGCTCCGACTACGAGGGTTTCGGTGAGCAGTTCTTC. Its protein is CASSSDYEGFGEQFF. Full variable domain (outside the CDR3, taken from reference TRBV5-1 and TRBJ2-1): KAGVTQTPRYLIKTRGQQVTLSCSPISGHRSVSWYQQTPGQGLQFLFEYFSETQRNKGNFPGRFSGRQFSNSRSEMNVSTLELGDSALYLCASSSDYEGFGEQFFGPGTRLTVL.

The genes are TRBV4-1 and TRBJ2-6; 10 positions agree with TRBD1. CDR1 and CDR2 (germline): MGHRA, YSYEKL. Unmatched junction bases numbered 19, after V lost 4 bases and J lost 1 base. The CDR3 length is 22 residues. This chain's CDR3 is CASSPRGTNPGQGRSGANVLTF. CDR3 sequence (DNA): TGCGCCAGCAGCCCAAGGGGGACTAATCCGGGACAGGGGAGATCTGGGGCCAACGTCCTGACTTTC.

This chain uses TRBV9 with TRBJ2-7; D may be TRBD1 or TRBD2 (7 bases each). CDR3 size: 16 residues. The V gene's germline CDR1 is SGDLS and CDR2 YYNGEE. Trimming shortened V by 4 bases and J by 3 bases, and 20 bases separated the two germline ends. Here the CDR3 reads CASSPMGRGRIYEQYF. DNA for the CDR3: TGTGCCAGCAGCCCGATGGGGAGGGGGCGTATCTACGAGCAGTACTTC.

The rearrangement joins TRBV5-1 to TRBJ2-1; D ambiguous. V lost 4 bases, J lost 4 bases, and 12 bases lay in between. Germline V gene lookup returns CDR1 SGHRS and CDR2 YFSETQ. CDR3 length: 14 amino acids. The CDR3 DNA is TGCGCCAGCAGCCTTCAATCTTTATACAATGAGCAGTTCTTC. Its protein product is CASSLQSLYNEQFF.

This clone was seen just once. The V and J genes are TRBV5-1 and TRBJ2-1; 9 positions match TRBD2. The CDR3 spans 20 residues. V shed 0 bases, J shed 6 bases, and the junction held 19 bases outside the gene matches. CDR1 SGHRS and CDR2 YFSETQ come from the germline V gene. The CDR3 DNA reads as TGCGCCAGCAGCTTGGTACCACCGGGGCGGCGGGAGGGCCTCAGCAATGAGCAGTTCTTC. This translates into CASSLVPPGRREGLSNEQFF. The entire variable domain, with the rest obtained from reference TRBV5-1 and TRBJ2-1, is as follows: KAGVTQTPRYLIKTRGQQVTLSCSPISGHRSVSWYQQTPGQGLQFLFEYFSETQRNKGNFPGRFSGRQFSNSRSEMNVSTLELGDSALYLCASSLVPPGRREGLSNEQFFGPGTRLTVL.